This is a list of T cell receptor beta chains from one sample in a study of T-cell reconstitution after alpha-beta-depleted transplantation in children. TCRdb passed the PCR reads through MiXCR, listing each CDR3 protein once. Of 250,000 to 300,000 distinct CDR3 sequences in the sample, around 9.6% were seen once. The sample consisted of PBMCs from the stem cell graft donor, taken from the stem cell graft. Source of these receptors: a human donor who donated a stem cell graft to a child with SCID. The CDR3 runs from the conserved cysteine through the conserved F or W. Each record gives: clone size, V gene, D gene, CDR3 protein. The D gene is left open where the match is weak. Clone size is not always given. Where it is, it says once, few, many or a class for expanded clones.

>-|TRBV20-1|TRBD2
CSAPLYERGGREQFF
>-|TRBV6-5|-
CASSFGHEQFF
>many|TRBV2|-
CASSVSGETQYF
>few|TRBV4-1|-
CASSQVGVKLFF
>-|TRBV12-3/TRBV12-4|TRBD2
CASSFLRGGSDTQYF
>many|TRBV29-1|TRBD1
CSVGPGTGDQETQYF
>-|TRBV29-1|TRBD1
CSVVLVRGSEQYF
>few|TRBV5-1|TRBD1
CASTPPSGTAPKF
>-|TRBV28|TRBD2
CASSPRGAGANVLTF
>-|TRBV7-2|-
CASSSDLGQNYDQYF
>few|TRBV20-1|-
CSAREQHLLPYEQYF
>few|TRBV5-6|TRBD1
CASSIDRGYGYTF
>-|TRBV12-3/TRBV12-4|-
CASHLNTEAFF
>many|TRBV12-3/TRBV12-4|-
CASSADQGKDTQYF
>many|TRBV5-1|TRBD2
CASMSSGGPSSYNEQFF
>-|TRBV12-3/TRBV12-4|-
CASSLGQNGYTF
>many|TRBV6-2/TRBV6-3|TRBD2
CASSTLAGGRFAGELFF
>many|TRBV5-1|-
CASKGRGTDTQYF
>-|TRBV18|-
CASSSPPPSPLHF
>-|TRBV29-1|-
CSVDSAASGYGYTF
>many|TRBV12-5|TRBD2
CASTTGLLSTDTQYF
>few|TRBV20-1|-
CSARDLDTKGHF
>few|TRBV3-1|TRBD2
CASSIGLAGTSSYNEQFF
>few|TRBV15|-
CATSSGSTDTQYF
>few|TRBV7-9|TRBD1
CASSPGQGSFKETQYF
>many|TRBV12-3/TRBV12-4|TRBD2
CASSLAAGGPYNEQFF
>-|TRBV5-1|-
CASSLDGWADLFF
>few|TRBV4-2|-
CASSQEGLQNTEAFF
>few|TRBV29-1|TRBD1
CSVTGQGTVETQYF
>-|TRBV5-1|-
CASSLEQGEQYF
>many|TRBV24-1|-
CATSALQATDTQYF
>few|TRBV20-1|TRBD1
CSARTGGGFNSPLHF
>-|TRBV12-3/TRBV12-4|TRBD2
CASSRRVAGGSKDTQYF
>-|TRBV2|-
CASSEEGTNYSYEQYF
>few|TRBV20-1|TRBD2
CSAQRGQPYEQYF
>many|TRBV4-2|-
CASSQGGGSRNTEAFF
>few|TRBV7-9|TRBD1
CASSGQVETQYF
>few|TRBV5-6|-
CASRLSTIDTQYF
>few|TRBV29-1|-
CSVTGDLTDTQYF
>few|TRBV11-1|TRBD2
CASSLTPGLAGGINTGELFF
>few|TRBV29-1|TRBD1
CSVAGTGIPEQYF
>-|TRBV19|TRBD1
CASSQFLRTGTNYGYTF
>-|TRBV18|TRBD1
CASSPKDRGSYNEQFF
>-|TRBV12-3/TRBV12-4|-
CASSLAPRRVDEQFF
>few|TRBV7-8|TRBD1
CASSLTGRGGSQPQHF
>few|TRBV15|-
CATSRPGTLNTGELFF
>-|TRBV20-1|-
CSARDRVQGDQPKHF
>few|TRBV20-1|TRBD1
CSASRQGVIYGYTF
>few|TRBV5-1|-
CASKPLGGLISYNEQFF
>few|TRBV3-1|-
CASSQEFRGNPTGELFF
>-|TRBV10-3|TRBD1
CAIRLDRGYSPLHF
>-|TRBV4-1|-
CASSQASGAHYEQYF